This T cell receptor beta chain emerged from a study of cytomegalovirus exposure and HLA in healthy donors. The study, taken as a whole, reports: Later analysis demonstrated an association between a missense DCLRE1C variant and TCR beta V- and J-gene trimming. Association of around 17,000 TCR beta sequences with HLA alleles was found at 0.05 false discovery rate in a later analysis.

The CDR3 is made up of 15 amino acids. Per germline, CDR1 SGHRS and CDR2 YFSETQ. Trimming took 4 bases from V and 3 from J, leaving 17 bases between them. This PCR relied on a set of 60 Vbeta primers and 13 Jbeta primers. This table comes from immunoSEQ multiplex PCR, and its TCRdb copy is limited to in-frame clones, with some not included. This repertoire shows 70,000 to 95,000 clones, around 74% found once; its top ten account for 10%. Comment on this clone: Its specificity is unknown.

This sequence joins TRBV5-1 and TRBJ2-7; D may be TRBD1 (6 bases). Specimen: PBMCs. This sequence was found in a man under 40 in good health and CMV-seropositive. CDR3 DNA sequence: TGCGCCAGCAGCACCTTCACAGGGTTCGTCTACGAGCAGTACTTC. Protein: CASSTFTGFVYEQYF.